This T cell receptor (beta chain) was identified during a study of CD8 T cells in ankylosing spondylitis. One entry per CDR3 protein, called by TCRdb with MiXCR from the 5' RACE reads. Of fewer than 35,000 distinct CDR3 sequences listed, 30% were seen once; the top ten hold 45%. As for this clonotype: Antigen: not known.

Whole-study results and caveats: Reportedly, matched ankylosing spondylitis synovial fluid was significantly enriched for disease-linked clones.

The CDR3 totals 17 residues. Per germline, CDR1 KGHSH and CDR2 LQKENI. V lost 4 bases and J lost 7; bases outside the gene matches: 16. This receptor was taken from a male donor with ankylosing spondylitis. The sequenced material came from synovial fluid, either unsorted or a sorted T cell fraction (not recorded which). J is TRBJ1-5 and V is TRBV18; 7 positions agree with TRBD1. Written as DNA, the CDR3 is TGTGCCAGCTCACTATCACAAACAGGGGAGGGGTGGCAGCCCCAGCATTTT. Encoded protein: CASSLSQTGEGWQPQHF.